This entry lists 21 T cell receptor beta chains sequenced from one sample in a study of shared clonotypes between healthy human individuals. Clones were read by immunoSEQ multiplex PCR, and TCRdb kept only the in-frame ones, dropping some. The sample shows hundreds of thousands of clones, around 96% of them seen only once. The naive CD8 population came from CD45RO-negative cells selected for CCR7, without terminally differentiated effector memory CD45RA+ cells. The sample was naive CD8+ T cells sorted from blood. These receptors all come from a man aged 30 to 45 in good health.

The rearrangement uses TRBV6-5 and TRBJ1-2; a possible D gene is TRBD1 (6 bases). The CDR3 is 14 residues long. Germline CDR1 and CDR2: MNHEY and SVGAGI. Between the trimmed V and J ends, which lost 6 bases and 3 bases, there was a span of 14 bases. Here the CDR3 DNA reads TGTGCCAGCAGCACTCCGGGGGGGCACTATGGCTACACCTTC. Protein product: CASSTPGGHYGYTF.

The rearrangement joins TRBV15 to TRBJ2-7; perhaps TRBD2 as D (6 bases). Germline V CDR1 and CDR2: LNHNV, YYDKDF (reference sequence). V gave up 1 base and J gave up 6 bases, with 13 bases separating them. The CDR3 consists of 14 residues. The DNA of the CDR3 is TGTGCCACCAGCAGAGGAGCGGGTGCAGCCGAGCAGTACTTC. This translates into CATSRGAGAAEQYF.

The genes are TRBV27 and TRBJ1-1; D remains ambiguous. The V end lost 6 bases, the J end lost 0 bases, and 14 bases lay between the germline ends. Germline-derived CDR1 and CDR2 are MNHEY and SMNVEV (reference sequence). The CDR3 extends over 15 amino acids. This CDR3 reads CASRASRGMNTEAFF. For the CDR3, the DNA is TGTGCCAGCAGGGCGTCGAGAGGGATGAACACTGAAGCTTTCTTT.

The rearrangement uses TRBV7-9 and TRBJ2-3; D tentatively fits TRBD1 or TRBD2 (5 bases each). The CDR3 has 15 amino acids. The germline V gene has CDR1 SEHNR and CDR2 FQNEAQ (reference sequence). Between the trimmed V and J ends, which lost 5 bases and 1 base, there was a span of 13 bases. CDR3 region: CASSPVWDGTDTQYF. In DNA form, the CDR3 reads TGTGCCAGCAGCCCAGTGTGGGACGGCACAGATACGCAGTATTTT.

The chain links TRBV15 to TRBJ2-3; the match to TRBD2 covers 8 bases. The CDR3 runs 15 residues. The ends lost 1 base at V and 6 bases at J; junction bases unmatched: 6. Per germline, CDR1 LNHNV and CDR2 YYDKDF (reference sequence). CDR3 DNA sequence: TGTGCCACCAGCAGAGGGCGGGAGGTTGGGGATACGCAGTATTTT. The encoded protein is CATSRGREVGDTQYF.

The chain is built from TRBV11-3 and TRBJ2-3; no firm D call. CDR3 size: 12 residues. CDR1 and CDR2 (germline): SGHNT, YENEEA. V was clipped by 3 bases and J by 3 bases, with 4 bases between them. The CDR3 sequence is CASSFRTDTQYF. The CDR3, as DNA: TGTGCCAGCAGCTTCCGGACAGATACGCAGTATTTT.

A single count supports this clone. The rearrangement uses TRBV28 and TRBJ2-7, with a weak D call TRBD1 (6 bases). Germline V gene lookup returns CDR1 MDHEN and CDR2 SYDVKM. The CDR3 is made up of 12 amino acids. The V gene lost 10 bases and the J gene lost 0 bases, with 10 bases spanning the gap. The CDR3 sequence is CATRTDSYEQYF. The CDR3 nucleotides are TGTGCCACCAGGACAGACTCCTACGAGCAGTACTTC. Full variable domain (remainder filled in from reference TRBV28 and TRBJ2-7): DVKVTQSSRYLVKRTGEKVFLECVQDMDHENMFWYRQDPGLGLRLIYFSYDVKMKEKGDIPEGYSVSREKKERFSLILESASTNQTSMYLCATRTDSYEQYFGPGTRLTVT.

The CDR3 reads CASSLGGARQETQYF. The CDR3 DNA is TGTGCCAGCAGCTTAGGGGGGGCCCGCCAAGAGACCCAGTACTTC. J is TRBJ2-5 and V is TRBV7-9; D is tentatively TRBD1 or TRBD2 (6 bases each). Per germline, CDR1 SEHNR and CDR2 FQNEAQ (reference sequence). V was trimmed by 1 base and J by 1 base, leaving 10 bases between them. This CDR3 has 15 amino acids. Variable domain in full (rest from reference TRBV7-9 and TRBJ2-5): DTGVSQNPRHKITKRGQNVTFRCDPISEHNRLYWYRQTLGQGPEFLTYFQNEAQLEKSRLLSDRFSAERPKGSFSTLEIQRTEQGDSAMYLCASSLGGARQETQYFGPGTRLLVL.

V usage is TRBV10-2 and J usage is TRBJ1-1; a possible D gene is TRBD1 (6 bases). Trimming shortened V by 3 bases and J by 4 bases, and 6 bases separated the two germline ends. CDR1 is WSHSY, CDR2 SAAADI, per germline. The CDR3 contains 12 residues. Written as DNA, the CDR3 is TGCGCCAGCAGTGAAGGGGGCACTGAAGCTTTCTTT. It is translated as CASSEGGTEAFF.

As for this clone: Compared with germline, one end of the junction differs, possibly owing to a read error. The chain is built from TRBV7-7 and TRBJ2-1; 9 bases align to TRBD1. Germline V gene sequence: CDR1 SSHAT, CDR2 FNYEAQ (reference sequence). This CDR3 region has 14 residues. In nucleotides, the CDR3 is TGTGCTAGCAGCTCTGGGACAGGGTTGGGGGAGCAGTTCTTC. Encoded protein: CASSSGTGLGEQFF.

The chain joins TRBV10-3 to TRBJ2-6, with TRBD1 matching over 7 bases. Germline V gives CDR1 ENHRY, CDR2 SYGVKD. This CDR3 is 15 amino acids long. V was pared by 6 bases and J by 4 bases, with 6 bases of the junction left unmatched. Here the CDR3 reads CAIRLQGEGANVLTF. The CDR3 DNA is TGTGCCATCAGACTCCAGGGGGAGGGGGCCAACGTCCTGACTTTC.

This clone was seen once. This chain uses TRBV2 with TRBJ2-7; no reliable D call. V lost 6 bases to trimming and J lost 1 base, with 7 bases between them. Germline V lookup: CDR1 SNHLY, CDR2 FYNNEI. This CDR3 is built from 12 residues. CDR3 DNA: TGTGCCAGCAGGGACGGATCCTACGAGCAGTACTTC. This translates into CASRDGSYEQYF.

Turning to this clone: This CDR3 is also generated by other DNA sequences in the sample. The V gene is TRBV27, the J gene TRBJ2-7; D remains ambiguous. Germline V gene lookup returns CDR1 MNHEY and CDR2 SMNVEV (reference sequence). V lost 4 bases to trimming and J lost 1 base, with 5 bases between them. The CDR3 sequence is 12 residues long. CDR3 amino acids: CASSSPSYEQYF. The CDR3, as DNA: TGTGCCAGCAGTTCGCCTTCCTACGAGCAGTACTTC.

The rearrangement uses TRBV13 and TRBJ2-3; maybe TRBD1 (6 bases). Germline loops: CDR1 PRHDT, CDR2 FYEKMQ (reference sequence). The V and J ends lost 5 bases and 8 bases respectively, with 17 bases between them. The CDR3 is made up of 14 amino acids. The CDR3 coding sequence is TGTGCCAGCAGCGAGAGAACAGGGCCAGGTACGCAGTATTTT. It codes for CASSERTGPGTQYF.

This CDR3 is CASSTPGHSYEQYF. CDR3 sequence (DNA): TGTGCCAGCAGCACCCCCGGACACTCCTACGAGCAGTACTTC. The chain employs TRBV11-2 and TRBJ2-7; D may be TRBD1 (5 bases). V dropped 5 bases and J dropped 0 bases, with 11 bases sitting between them. The CDR3 is 14 amino acids. Germline V gene lookup returns CDR1 SGHAT and CDR2 FQNNGV.

In its sample, this clone was seen once. The V and J genes are TRBV30 and TRBJ2-5; 14 nucleotides agree with TRBD2. This CDR3 is 15 amino acids long. Germline-derived CDR1 and CDR2 are GTSNPN and SVGIG (reference sequence). The junction had 7 bases not matched to a gene; V was cut back by 5 bases and J by 5 bases. The CDR3 region is CAWFPRLAGGETQYF. Written as DNA, the CDR3 is TGTGCCTGGTTCCCCAGACTAGCGGGAGGGGAGACCCAGTACTTC.

The genes are TRBV6-5 and TRBJ2-5, with D possibly matching TRBD2 (5 bases). Trimming left V 6 bases short and J 4 bases short, with 12 bases between. The CDR3 is made up of 13 amino acids. Looked up from germline, CDR1 is MNHEY and CDR2 is SVGAGI. For the CDR3, the DNA is TGTGCCAGCAGCATACTAGGTTCAGAGACCCAGTACTTC. This codes for CASSILGSETQYF.

The rearrangement joins TRBV30 to TRBJ1-1; D not resolved. CDR1 and CDR2 (germline): GTSNPN, SVGIG (reference sequence). The CDR3 is 12 amino acids. The V end lost 5 bases, the J end lost 2 bases, and 9 bases lay between the germline ends. Written as DNA, the CDR3 is TGTGCCTGGGGGTGGGATAACACTGAAGCTTTCTTT. It yields the protein CAWGWDNTEAFF.

The rearrangement uses TRBV28 and TRBJ1-1; unclear D gene. V was clipped by 4 bases and J by 3 bases, with 18 bases between them. The CDR3 extends over 16 amino acids. From germline, CDR1 is MDHEN and CDR2 SYDVKM. CDR3 DNA: TGTGCCAGCAGTTCACCGCGGGTGGGAATAGACACTGAAGCTTTCTTT. Residues: CASSSPRVGIDTEAFF. The full variable domain, in which reference TRBV28 and TRBJ1-1 provide the parts outside the CDR3, is DVKVTQSSRYLVKRTGEKVFLECVQDMDHENMFWYRQDPGLGLRLIYFSYDVKMKEKGDIPEGYSVSREKKERFSLILESASTNQTSMYLCASSSPRVGIDTEAFFGQGTRLTVV.

A remark on this clone: Other nucleotide sequences in the sample specify the same CDR3. The V and J genes are TRBV19 and TRBJ2-7; 11 nucleotides agree with TRBD2. The junction had 0 bases not matched to a gene; V was cut back by 5 bases and J by 0 bases. CDR1 and CDR2 (germline): LNHDA, SQIVND (reference sequence). The length of the CDR3 is 14 residues. CDR3 nucleotides: TGTGCCAGTAGTCTAGCGGGAGGCTCCTACGAGCAGTACTTC. This codes for CASSLAGGSYEQYF.

The rearrangement uses TRBV27 and TRBJ2-5; 13 nucleotides align to TRBD2. V dropped 5 bases and J dropped 7; count of bases not matched to a gene: 10. Germline CDR1 and CDR2: MNHEY and SMNVEV (reference sequence). The CDR3 spans 16 residues. The CDR3 nucleotides are TGTGCCAGCAGTCCATCACTAGCGGGAGGGCCCGGGACCCAGTACTTC. Translation: CASSPSLAGGPGTQYF.